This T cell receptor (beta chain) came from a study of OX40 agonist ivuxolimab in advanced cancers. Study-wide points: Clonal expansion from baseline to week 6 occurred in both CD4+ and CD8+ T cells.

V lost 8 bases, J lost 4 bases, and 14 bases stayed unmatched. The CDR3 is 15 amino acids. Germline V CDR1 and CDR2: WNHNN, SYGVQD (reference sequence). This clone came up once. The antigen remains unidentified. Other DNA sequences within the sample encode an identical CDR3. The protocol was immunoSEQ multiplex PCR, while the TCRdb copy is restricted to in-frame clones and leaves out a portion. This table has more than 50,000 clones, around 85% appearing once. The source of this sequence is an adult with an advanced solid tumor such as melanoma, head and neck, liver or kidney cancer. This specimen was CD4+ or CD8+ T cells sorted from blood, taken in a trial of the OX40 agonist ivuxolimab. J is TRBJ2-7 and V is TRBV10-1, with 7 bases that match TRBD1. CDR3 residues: CASQKEQGDYYEQYF. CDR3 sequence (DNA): TGCGCCAGCCAAAAGGAGCAGGGGGATTATTACGAGCAGTACTTC.